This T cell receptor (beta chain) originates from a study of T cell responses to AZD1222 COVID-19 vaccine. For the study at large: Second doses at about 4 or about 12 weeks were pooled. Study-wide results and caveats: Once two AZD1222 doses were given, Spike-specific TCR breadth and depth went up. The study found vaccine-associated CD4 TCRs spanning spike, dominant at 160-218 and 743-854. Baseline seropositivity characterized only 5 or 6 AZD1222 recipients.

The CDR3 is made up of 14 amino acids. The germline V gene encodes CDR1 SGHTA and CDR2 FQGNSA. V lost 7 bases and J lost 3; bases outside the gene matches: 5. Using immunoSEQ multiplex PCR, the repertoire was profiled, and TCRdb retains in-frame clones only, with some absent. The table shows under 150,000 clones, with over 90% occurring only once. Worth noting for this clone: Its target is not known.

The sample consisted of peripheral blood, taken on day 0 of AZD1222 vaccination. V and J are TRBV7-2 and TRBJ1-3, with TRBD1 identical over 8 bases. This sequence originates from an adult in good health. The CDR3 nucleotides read TGTGCCAGCATGGCAGGGGGCAATGGAAACACCATATATTTT. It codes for CASMAGGNGNTIYF. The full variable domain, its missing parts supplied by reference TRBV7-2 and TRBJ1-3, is GAGVSQSPSNKVTEKGKDVELRCDPISGHTALYWYRQSLGQGLEFLIYFQGNSAPDKSGLPSDRFSAERTGGSVSTLTIQRTQQEDSAVYLCASMAGGNGNTIYFGEGSWLTVV.